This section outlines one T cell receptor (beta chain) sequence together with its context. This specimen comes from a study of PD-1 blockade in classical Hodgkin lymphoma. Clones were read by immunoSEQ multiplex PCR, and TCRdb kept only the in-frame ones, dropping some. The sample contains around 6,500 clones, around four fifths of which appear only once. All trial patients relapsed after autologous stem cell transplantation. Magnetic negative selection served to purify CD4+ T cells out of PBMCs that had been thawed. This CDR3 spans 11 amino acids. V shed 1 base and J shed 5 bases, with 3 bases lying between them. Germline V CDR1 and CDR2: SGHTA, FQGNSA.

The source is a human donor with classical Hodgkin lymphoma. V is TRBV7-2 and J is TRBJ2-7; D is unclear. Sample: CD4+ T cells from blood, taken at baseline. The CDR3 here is CASSLGDEQYF. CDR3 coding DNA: TGTGCCAGCAGCTTAGGGGACGAGCAGTACTTC.